The sequence of this TCR beta chain was determined in a study of cytomegalovirus exposure and HLA in healthy donors. Germline V gene data show CDR1 as SNHLY and CDR2 as FYNNEI. The CDR3 consists of 14 residues. V lost 3 bases, J lost 4 bases, and 2 bases stayed unmatched. The sample holds one count of this clone. Primers for the PCR totalled 60 Vbeta and 13 Jbeta. Clones were sequenced by immunoSEQ multiplex PCR, and TCRdb holds only the in-frame ones, with some missing. The sample records 150,000 to 200,000 clones, over 65% being singletons. Likely unrecorded immune exposures existed in these nominally healthy donors.

The sequencing sample was made of PBMCs. The source is a woman aged 25 to 39 in good health and CMV-seropositive. The chain combines TRBV2 with TRBJ1-2; TRBD1 matches at 10 bases. The CDR3 bases are TGTGCCAGCAGTGAGACAGGGGGCGGCTATGGCTACACCTTC. It specifies CASSETGGGYGYTF.